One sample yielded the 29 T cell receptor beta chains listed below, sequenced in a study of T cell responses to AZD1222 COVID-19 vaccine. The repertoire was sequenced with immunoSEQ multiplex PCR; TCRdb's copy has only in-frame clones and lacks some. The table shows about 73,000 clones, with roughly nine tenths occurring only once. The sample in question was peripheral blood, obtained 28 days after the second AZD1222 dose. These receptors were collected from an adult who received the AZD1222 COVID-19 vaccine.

DNA of the CDR3: TGTGCCAGCAGCTCAGACCGACTAGCGGGAGACGAGACCCAGTACTTC. Translated: CASSSDRLAGDETQYF. The chain recombines TRBV7-8 with TRBJ2-5, with TRBD2 matching over 12 bases. Per the germline V gene, CDR1 is SGHVS and CDR2 is FQNEAQ. CDR3 length: 16 amino acids. V was pared by 4 bases and J by 5 bases, with 8 bases of the junction left unmatched.

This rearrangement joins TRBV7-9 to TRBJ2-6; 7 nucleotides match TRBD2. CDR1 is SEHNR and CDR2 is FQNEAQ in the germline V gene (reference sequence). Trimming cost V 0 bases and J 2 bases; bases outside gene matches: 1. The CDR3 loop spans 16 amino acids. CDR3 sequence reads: CASSLAGGAGANVLTF. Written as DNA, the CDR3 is TGTGCCAGCAGCTTAGCGGGAGGGGCTGGGGCCAACGTCCTGACTTTC.

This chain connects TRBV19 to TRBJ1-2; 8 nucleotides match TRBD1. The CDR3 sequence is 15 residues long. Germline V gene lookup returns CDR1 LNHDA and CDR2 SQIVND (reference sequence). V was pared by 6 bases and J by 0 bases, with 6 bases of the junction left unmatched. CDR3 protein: CASRTPGQANYGYTF. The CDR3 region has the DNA TGTGCCAGTAGGACCCCGGGACAGGCTAACTATGGCTACACCTTC.

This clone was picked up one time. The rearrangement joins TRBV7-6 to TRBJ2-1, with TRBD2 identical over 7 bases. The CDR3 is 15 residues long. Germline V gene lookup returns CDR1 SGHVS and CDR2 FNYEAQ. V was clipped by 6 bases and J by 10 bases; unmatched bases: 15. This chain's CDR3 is CASSVWLADMGEQFF. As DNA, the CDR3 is TGTGCCAGCAGTGTTTGGCTAGCGGACATGGGGGAGCAGTTCTTC.

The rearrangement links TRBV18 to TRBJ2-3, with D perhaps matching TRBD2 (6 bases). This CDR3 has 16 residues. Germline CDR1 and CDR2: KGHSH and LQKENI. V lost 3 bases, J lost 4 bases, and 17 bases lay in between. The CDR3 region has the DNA TGTGCCAGCTCACCGCGGGGTCAGAGGGCAGCAGATACGCAGTATTTT. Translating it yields CASSPRGQRAADTQYF.

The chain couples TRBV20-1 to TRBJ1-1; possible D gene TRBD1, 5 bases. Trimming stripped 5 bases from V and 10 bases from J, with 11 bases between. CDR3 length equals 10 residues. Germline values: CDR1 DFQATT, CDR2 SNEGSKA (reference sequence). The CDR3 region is CSAGWGTAFF. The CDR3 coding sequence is TGCAGTGCTGGATGGGGGACAGCTTTCTTT.

The CDR3 loop is CASSVGAGANVLTF. The CDR3 DNA is TGCGCCAGCAGCGTCGGGGCTGGGGCCAACGTCCTGACTTTC. The chain uses TRBV5-1 and TRBJ2-6, with a weak D call TRBD2 (5 bases). This CDR3 is 14 amino acids long. V lost 4 bases and J lost 2, with 7 bases in between. Germline V gene data show CDR1 as SGHRS and CDR2 as YFSETQ. The full variable domain, completed using reference TRBV5-1 and TRBJ2-6, is KAGVTQTPRYLIKTRGQQVTLSCSPISGHRSVSWYQQTPGQGLQFLFEYFSETQRNKGNFPGRFSGRQFSNSRSEMNVSTLELGDSALYLCASSVGAGANVLTFGAGSRLTVL.

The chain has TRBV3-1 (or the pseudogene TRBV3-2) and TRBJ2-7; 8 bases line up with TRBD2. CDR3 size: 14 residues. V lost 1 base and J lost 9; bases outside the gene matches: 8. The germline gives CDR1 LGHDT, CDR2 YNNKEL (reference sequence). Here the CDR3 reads CASSQVPTSGRQYF. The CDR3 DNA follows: TGTGCCAGCAGCCAAGTTCCCACTAGCGGTCGGCAGTACTTC.

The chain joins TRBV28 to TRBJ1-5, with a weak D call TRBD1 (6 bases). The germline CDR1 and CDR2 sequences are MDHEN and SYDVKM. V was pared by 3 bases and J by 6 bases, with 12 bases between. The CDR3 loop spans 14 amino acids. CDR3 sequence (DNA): TGTGCCAGCAGTTTTTGGGGGGCGGGTCAGCCCCAGCATTTT. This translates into CASSFWGAGQPQHF. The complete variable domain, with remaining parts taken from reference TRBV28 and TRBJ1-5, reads DVKVTQSSRYLVKRTGEKVFLECVQDMDHENMFWYRQDPGLGLRLIYFSYDVKMKEKGDIPEGYSVSREKKERFSLILESASTNQTSMYLCASSFWGAGQPQHFGDGTRLSIL.

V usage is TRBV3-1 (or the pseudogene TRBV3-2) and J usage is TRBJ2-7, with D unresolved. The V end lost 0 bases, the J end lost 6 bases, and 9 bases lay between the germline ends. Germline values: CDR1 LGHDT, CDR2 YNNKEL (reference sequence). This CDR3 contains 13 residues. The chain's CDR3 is CASSQDLRAEQYV. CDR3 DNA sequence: TGTGCCAGCAGCCAAGATCTACGGGCCGAGCAGTACGTC.

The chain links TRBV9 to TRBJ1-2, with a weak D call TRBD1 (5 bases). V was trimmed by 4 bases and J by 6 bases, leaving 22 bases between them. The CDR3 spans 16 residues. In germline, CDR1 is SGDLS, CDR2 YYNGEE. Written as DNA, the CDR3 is TGTGCCAGCAGCCCTGACGTTAGGGGCAGTTGGGATGGCTACACCTTC. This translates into CASSPDVRGSWDGYTF. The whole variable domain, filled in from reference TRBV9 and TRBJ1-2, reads DSGVTQTPKHLITATGQRVTLRCSPRSGDLSVYWYQQSLDQGLQFLIQYYNGEERAKGNILERFSAQQFPDLHSELNLSSLELGDSALYFCASSPDVRGSWDGYTFGSGTRLTVV.

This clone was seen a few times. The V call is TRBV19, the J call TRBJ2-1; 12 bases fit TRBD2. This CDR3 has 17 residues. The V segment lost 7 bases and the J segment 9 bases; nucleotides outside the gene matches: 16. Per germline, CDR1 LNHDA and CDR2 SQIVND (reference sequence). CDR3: CASTSRRASGRGGEQFF. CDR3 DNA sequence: TGTGCCAGTACCTCCCGCCGGGCTAGCGGGAGGGGGGGTGAGCAGTTCTTC.

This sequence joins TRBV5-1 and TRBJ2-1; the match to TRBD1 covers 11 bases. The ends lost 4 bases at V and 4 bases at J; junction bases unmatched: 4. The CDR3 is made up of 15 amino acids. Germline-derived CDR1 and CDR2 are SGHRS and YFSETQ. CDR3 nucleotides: TGCGCCAGCAGCCCCGGGACAGGGGGTTACAATGAGCAGTTCTTC. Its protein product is CASSPGTGGYNEQFF.

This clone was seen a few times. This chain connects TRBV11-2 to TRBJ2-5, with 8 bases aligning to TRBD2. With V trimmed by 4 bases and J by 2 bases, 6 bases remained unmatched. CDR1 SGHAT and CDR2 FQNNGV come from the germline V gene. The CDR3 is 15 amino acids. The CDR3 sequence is CASSSKLADQETQYF. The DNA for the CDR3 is TGTGCCAGCAGCTCGAAACTAGCGGATCAAGAGACCCAGTACTTC.

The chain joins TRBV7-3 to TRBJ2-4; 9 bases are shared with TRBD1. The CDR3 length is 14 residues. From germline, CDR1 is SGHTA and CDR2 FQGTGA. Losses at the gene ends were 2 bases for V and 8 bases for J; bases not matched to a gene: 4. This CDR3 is CASSLGGQGDIQYF. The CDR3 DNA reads TGTGCCAGCAGCTTAGGGGGACAGGGTGACATTCAGTACTTC.

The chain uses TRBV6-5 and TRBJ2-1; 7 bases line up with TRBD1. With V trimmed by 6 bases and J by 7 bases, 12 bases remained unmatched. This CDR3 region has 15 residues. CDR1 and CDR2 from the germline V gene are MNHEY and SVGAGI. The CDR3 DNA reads TGTGCCAGCAGACAAGACAGGGATGGAAGGAATGAGCAGTTCTTC. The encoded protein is CASRQDRDGRNEQFF.

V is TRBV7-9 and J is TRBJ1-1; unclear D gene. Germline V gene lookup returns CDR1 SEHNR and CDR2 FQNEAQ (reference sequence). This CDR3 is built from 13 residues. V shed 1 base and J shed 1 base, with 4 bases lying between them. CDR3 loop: CASSLEGNTEAFF. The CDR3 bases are TGTGCCAGCAGCTTAGAGGGGAACACTGAAGCTTTCTTT.

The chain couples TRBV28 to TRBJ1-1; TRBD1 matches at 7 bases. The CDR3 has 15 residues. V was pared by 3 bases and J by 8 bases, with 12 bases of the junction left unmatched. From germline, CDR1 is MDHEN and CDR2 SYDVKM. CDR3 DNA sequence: TGTGCCAGCAGTTTGGTGAACAGGGGTCCTGGGGAAGCTTTCTTT. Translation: CASSLVNRGPGEAFF.

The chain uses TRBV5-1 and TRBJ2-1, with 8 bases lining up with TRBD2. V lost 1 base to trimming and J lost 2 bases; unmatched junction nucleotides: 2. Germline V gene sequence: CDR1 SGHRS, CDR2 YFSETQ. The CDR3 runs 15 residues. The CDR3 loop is CASSLWRGAYNEQFF. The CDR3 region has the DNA TGCGCCAGCAGCTTGTGGCGGGGGGCCTACAATGAGCAGTTCTTC.

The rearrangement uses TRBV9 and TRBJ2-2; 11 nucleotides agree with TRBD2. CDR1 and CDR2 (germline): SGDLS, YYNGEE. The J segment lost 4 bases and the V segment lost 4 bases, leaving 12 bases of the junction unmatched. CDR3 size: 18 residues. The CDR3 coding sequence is TGTGCCAGCAGCCCCGGTTGGCTAGCGGGAGGCCGCACCGGGGAGCTGTTTTTT. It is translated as CASSPGWLAGGRTGELFF.

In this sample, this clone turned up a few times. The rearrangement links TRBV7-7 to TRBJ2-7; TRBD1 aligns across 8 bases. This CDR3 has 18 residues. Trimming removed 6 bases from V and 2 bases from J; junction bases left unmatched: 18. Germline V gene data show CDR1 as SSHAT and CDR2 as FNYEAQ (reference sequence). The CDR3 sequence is CASRRRAGGAESPYEQYF. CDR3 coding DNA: TGTGCCAGCAGACGTAGGGCAGGGGGCGCAGAGAGCCCCTACGAGCAGTACTTC.

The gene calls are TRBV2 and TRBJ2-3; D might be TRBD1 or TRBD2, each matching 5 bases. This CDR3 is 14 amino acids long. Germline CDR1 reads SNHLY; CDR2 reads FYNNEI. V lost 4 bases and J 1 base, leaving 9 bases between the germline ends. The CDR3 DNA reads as TGTGCCAGCAGTGCCGGGACCGGCACAGATACGCAGTATTTT. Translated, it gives CASSAGTGTDTQYF.

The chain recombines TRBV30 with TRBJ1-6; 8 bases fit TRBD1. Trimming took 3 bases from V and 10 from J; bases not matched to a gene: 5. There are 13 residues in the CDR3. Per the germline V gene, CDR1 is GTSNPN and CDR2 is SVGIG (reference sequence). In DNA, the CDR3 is TGTGCCTGGAGGGCAGGGACAGGCTCACCCCTCCACTTT. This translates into CAWRAGTGSPLHF.

CDR3 sequence (DNA): TGTGCCAGCAGCTTAGCGGTAAAAGGGGAAGCTTTCTTT. This translates into CASSLAVKGEAFF. The gene calls are TRBV7-9 and TRBJ1-1; D remains unclear. CDR3 size: 13 residues. CDR1 and CDR2 from the germline V gene are SEHNR and FQNEAQ (reference sequence). Trimming took off 0 bases at V and 8 bases at J, with 10 bases between the two ends.

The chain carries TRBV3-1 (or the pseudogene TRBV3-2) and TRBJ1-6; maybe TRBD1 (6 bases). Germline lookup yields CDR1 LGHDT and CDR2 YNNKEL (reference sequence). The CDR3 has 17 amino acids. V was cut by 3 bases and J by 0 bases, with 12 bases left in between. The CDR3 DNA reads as TGTGCCAGCAGCCAGGACAGATCTCTCTCCTATAATTCACCCCTCCACTTT. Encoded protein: CASSQDRSLSYNSPLHF.

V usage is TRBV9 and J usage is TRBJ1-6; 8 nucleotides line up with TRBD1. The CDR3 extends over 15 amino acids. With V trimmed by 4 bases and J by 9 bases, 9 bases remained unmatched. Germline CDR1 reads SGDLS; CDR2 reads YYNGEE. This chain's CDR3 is CASSPRGQGSSPLHF. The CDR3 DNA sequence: TGTGCCAGCAGCCCCCGCGGACAGGGTTCTTCACCCCTCCACTTT.

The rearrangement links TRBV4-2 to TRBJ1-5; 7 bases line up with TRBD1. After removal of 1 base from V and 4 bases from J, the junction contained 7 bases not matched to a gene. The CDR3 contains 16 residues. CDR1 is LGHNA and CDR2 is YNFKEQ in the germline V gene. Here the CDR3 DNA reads TGTGCCAGCAGCCAAGGGGGACAGCTCCTTAATCAGCCCCAGCATTTT. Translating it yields CASSQGGQLLNQPQHF.

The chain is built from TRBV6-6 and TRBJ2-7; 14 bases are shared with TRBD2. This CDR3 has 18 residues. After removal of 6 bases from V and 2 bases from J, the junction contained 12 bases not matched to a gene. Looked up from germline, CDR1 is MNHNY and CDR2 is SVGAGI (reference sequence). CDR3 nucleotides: TGTGCCAGCAGCCGAGGGACTAGCGGGAGCGCTGCTCCCTACGAGCAGTACGTC. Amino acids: CASSRGTSGSAAPYEQYV.

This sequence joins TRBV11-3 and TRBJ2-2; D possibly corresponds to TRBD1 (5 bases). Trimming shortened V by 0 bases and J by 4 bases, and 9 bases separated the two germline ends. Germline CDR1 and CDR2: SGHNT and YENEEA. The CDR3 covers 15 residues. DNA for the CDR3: TGTGCCAGCAGCTTAGAAGGGGCACTCACCGGGGAGCTGTTTTTT. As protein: CASSLEGALTGELFF.